This T cell receptor beta chain stems from a study of blood T cell repertoires in COVID-19. At the level of the study: The analysed material was cDNA or gDNA that came from T cells, B-cell-depleted T cells, or PBMCs.

This CDR3 contains 15 residues. Per germline, CDR1 LGHNA and CDR2 YSLEER. V was pared by 0 bases and J by 1 base, with 7 bases between. TCRdb keeps only in-frame clones here, not all; method: immunoSEQ multiplex PCR. Among some 260,000 clones, around 90% were seen once, and the ten largest hold around 0.7%. The TCR originated in a human donor in a cohort sampled during active COVID-19. The specimen sequenced was peripheral blood. The rearrangement uses TRBV4-3 and TRBJ1-3; no clear D gene. The CDR3 reads CASSQEVTSGNTIYF. The CDR3 region has the DNA TGCGCCAGCAGCCAAGAGGTTACTTCTGGAAACACCATATATTTT.